This T cell receptor (beta chain) was found in a study of blood T cell repertoires in COVID-19. Across the study: Spain, Italy and the United States supplied samples that represented acute and convalescent COVID-19.

In the original analysis: The assay estimated nucleated cells by amplifying reference gene primers. Using immunoSEQ multiplex PCR, the repertoire was profiled, and TCRdb retains in-frame clones only, with some absent. V and J calls and clone size are as listed in that table; D and trimming were resolved from the DNA. The sample comprises 180,000 or so clones, roughly 80% of which are singletons, and 13% to 15% rests with the top ten. A PCR-confirmed or clinician-diagnosed COVID-19 case had contacted exposed participants within 2 weeks of entry. The sample taken for sequencing was PBMCs or T cells enriched from blood (not recorded which). The TCR was taken from a man between 60 and 70 years old who had been exposed to COVID-19.

Here the CDR3 DNA reads TGTGCTAGTGGTTATCTCATGGGGAGCGAGCAGTACTTC. It yields the protein CASGYLMGSEQYF. V gene TRBV12-5 combines with J gene TRBJ2-7; a possible D gene is TRBD2 (5 bases). Trimming left V 4 bases short and J 6 bases short, with 13 bases between. The CDR3 sequence is 13 residues long. Germline V CDR1 and CDR2: LGHNT, FRNRAP. Full variable domain (remainder filled in from reference TRBV12-5 and TRBJ2-7): DARVTQTPRHKVTEMGQEVTMRCQPILGHNTVFWYRQTMMQGLELLAYFRNRAPLDDSGMPKDRFSAEMPDATLATLKIQPSEPRDSAVYFCASGYLMGSEQYFGPGTRLTVT.